This T cell receptor beta chain was sequenced during a study of blood T cell repertoires in COVID-19. Profiled with immunoSEQ multiplex PCR; TCRdb holds only in-frame clones, not every one. This sample has tens of thousands of clones, with 75% to 90% found just once. The V end was cut by 5 bases, the J end by 4 bases, with 14 bases between. The germline V gene encodes CDR1 MNHEY and CDR2 SMNVEV (reference sequence). This CDR3 has 14 residues. This TCR was recovered from a man between 60 and 75 years old with active COVID-19. The V call is TRBV27, the J call TRBJ1-1; possible D gene TRBD1, 6 bases. Sequencing used peripheral blood. CDR3 nucleotides: TGTGCCAGCAGTAACAGGGCGATCACCACTGAAGCTTTCTTT. Translated: CASSNRAITTEAFF.